This T cell receptor beta chain was sequenced during a study of blood T cell repertoires in COVID-19. Study context: Samples came from the United States, Italy and Spain, spanning acute and convalescent COVID-19. PBMCs, B-cell-depleted T cells, or T cells were the source of the cDNA or gDNA that made up the material.

In the original workflow: Using reference gene primer amplification, nucleated cell counts were estimated. Sequencing was performed with immunoSEQ multiplex PCR; in TCRdb, only in-frame clones are kept and a portion is missing. V, J and clone size are those of that table, while D and trimming were read from the DNA. The table records some 290,000 clones, less than 90% of them present only once. Germline V lookup: CDR1 LNHDA, CDR2 SQIVND (reference sequence). V lost 7 bases to trimming and J lost 1 base, with 14 bases between them. The CDR3 is made up of 14 amino acids. The source is a man between 60 and 75 years old who had recovered from COVID-19. The rearrangement uses TRBV19 and TRBJ2-7, with D perhaps matching TRBD2 (6 bases). Material: peripheral blood. The CDR3 here is CASKGAEGSYEQYF. In nucleotides, the CDR3 is TGTGCCAGTAAGGGAGCGGAGGGATCCTACGAGCAGTACTTC. Full variable domain (missing parts from reference TRBV19 and TRBJ2-7): DGGITQSPKYLFRKEGQNVTLSCEQNLNHDAMYWYRQDPGQGLRLIYYSQIVNDFQKGDIAEGYSVSREKKESFPLTVTSAQKNPTAFYLCASKGAEGSYEQYFGPGTRLTVT.